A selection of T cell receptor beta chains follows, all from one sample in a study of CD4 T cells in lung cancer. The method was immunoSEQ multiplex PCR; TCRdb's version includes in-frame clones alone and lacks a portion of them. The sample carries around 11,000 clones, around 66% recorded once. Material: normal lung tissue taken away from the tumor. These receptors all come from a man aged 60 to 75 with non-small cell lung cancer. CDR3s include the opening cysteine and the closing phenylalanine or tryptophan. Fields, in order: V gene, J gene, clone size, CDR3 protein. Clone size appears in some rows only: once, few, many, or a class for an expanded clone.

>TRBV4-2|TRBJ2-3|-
CASNRGGTGLTDTQYF
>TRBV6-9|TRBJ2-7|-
CASSQGAQQYF
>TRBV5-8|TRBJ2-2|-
CASSARWASRGTGELFF
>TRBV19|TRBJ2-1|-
CASNPSGLAGDEQFF
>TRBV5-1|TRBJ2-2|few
CASHPLGQGAGELFF
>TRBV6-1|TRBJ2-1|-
CASSDRPQVINEQFF
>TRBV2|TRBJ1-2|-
CASSERMGLGYGYTF
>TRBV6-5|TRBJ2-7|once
CASSFGDRDYEQYF
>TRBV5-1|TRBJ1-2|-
CASKFTGDGYTF
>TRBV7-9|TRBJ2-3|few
CASSSQGPRTDTQYF
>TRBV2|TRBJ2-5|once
CATSQRGSGQETQYF
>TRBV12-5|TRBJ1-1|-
CASGGPAGGAEAFF
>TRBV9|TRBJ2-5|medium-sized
CASSSQGVAGGRETQYF
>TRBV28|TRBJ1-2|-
CASRPDRGQGANYGYTF
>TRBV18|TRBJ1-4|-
CASSPPERGRDEKLFF
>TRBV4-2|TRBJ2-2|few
CASSQDQVGGGNTGELFF
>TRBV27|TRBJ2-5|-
CASSSGLAGAHQETQYF
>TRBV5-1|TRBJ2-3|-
CASSLKGGRAADTQYF
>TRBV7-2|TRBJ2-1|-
CASSLVSEQFF
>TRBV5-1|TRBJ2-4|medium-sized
CASSPAEAVAKNIQYF
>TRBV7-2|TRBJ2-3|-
CASSLVQGATDTQYF
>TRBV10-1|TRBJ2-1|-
CASSLGLAGRNEQFF
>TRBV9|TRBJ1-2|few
CASSAKQGARVGYTF
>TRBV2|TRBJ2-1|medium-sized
CASSEGMPSGAYNEQFF
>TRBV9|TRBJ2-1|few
CASSVVGTGYNEQFF
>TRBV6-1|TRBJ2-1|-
CASSGIAGGKYNEQFF
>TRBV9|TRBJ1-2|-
CASSVSGGHNYGYTF
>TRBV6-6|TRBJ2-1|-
CASSPGGNEQFF
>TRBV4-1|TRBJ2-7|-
CASSLVALAGYEQYF
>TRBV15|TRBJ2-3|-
CATSRRDRGLETQYF
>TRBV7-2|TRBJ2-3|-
CASSLDGRETDTQYF
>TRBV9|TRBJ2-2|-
CASSPSVTPNTGELFF
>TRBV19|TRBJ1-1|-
CASSIDGTAHTEAFF
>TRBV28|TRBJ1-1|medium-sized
CASFQGAPTEAFF
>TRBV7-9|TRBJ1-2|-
CASSLAVREAGYTF
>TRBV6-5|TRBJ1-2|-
CASSFRTGSILGYTF
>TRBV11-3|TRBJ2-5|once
CASSPRTSGGETQYF
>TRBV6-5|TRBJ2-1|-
CASSPGDRFLHEQFF
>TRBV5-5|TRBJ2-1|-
CASSHLGSSYNEQFF
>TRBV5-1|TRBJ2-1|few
CASSDRDNSYNEQFF
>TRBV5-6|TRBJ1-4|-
CASSYPGGEKLFF
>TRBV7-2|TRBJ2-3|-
CASSFWGTGPTDTQYF
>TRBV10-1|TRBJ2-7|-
CASSGSSGRVQYF
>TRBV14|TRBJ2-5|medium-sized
CASSQVRETQYF
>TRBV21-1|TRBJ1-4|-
CASQQVGGKLFF
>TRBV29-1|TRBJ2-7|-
CSVGQGASEQYF
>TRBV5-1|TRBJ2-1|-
CASSFGDRQFF
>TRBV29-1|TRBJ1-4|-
CSVGEAEKLFF
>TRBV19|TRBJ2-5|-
CASSSLAGGIGETQYF
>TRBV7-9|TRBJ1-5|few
CASSYEDRVAPQHF
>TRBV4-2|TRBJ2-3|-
CASSPGLAGGPWSQYF
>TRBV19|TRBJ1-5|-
CASSTTGGPGNQPQHF
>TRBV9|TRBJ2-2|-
CASSVVASGSLNTGELFF
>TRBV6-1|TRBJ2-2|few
CASRTSGNTGELFF
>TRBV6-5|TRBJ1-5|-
CASSQTGEGNQPQHF
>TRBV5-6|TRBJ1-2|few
CASSPLVLRYGYTF
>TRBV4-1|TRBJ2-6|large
CASSQDGTGVDSGANVLTF